A single sample is the source of the 8 T cell receptor beta chains below, sequenced in a study of T-cell reconstitution after alpha-beta-depleted transplantation in children. Preparation of the TCRbeta library involved a method that used unique molecular identifiers. TCRdb fed the PCR reads into MiXCR, producing one record per CDR3 protein. In the table there are some 840,000 distinct CDR3 sequences, 15% to 20% of which are singletons. This specimen consisted of PBMCs, mostly from graft donor cells, obtained 360 days after TCRalphabeta/CD19-depleted stem cell transplant. Every receptor here comes from a male patient aged 10-17 years who had a stem cell transplant for acute lymphoblastic leukemia, so the T cells may come from the graft donor.

This clonotype was counted between two and nine times. The chain combines TRBV18 with TRBJ2-1, with D maybe TRBD2 (5 bases). CDR1 and CDR2 (germline): KGHSH, LQKENI. Trimming removed 2 bases from V and 1 base from J, with 9 bases in between. CDR3 length: 15 amino acids. This CDR3 reads CASSPMRASYNEQFF. Here the CDR3 DNA reads TGTGCCAGCTCACCAATGCGGGCTTCCTACAATGAGCAGTTCTTC.

The table lists this clonotype with a count of one. This sequence joins TRBV6-2 or TRBV6-3 and TRBJ2-1; D is tentatively TRBD1 or TRBD2 (6 bases each). V lost 8 bases to trimming and J lost 4 bases, with 15 bases between them. Germline V gene data show CDR1 as MNHEY and CDR2 as SVGEGT. The CDR3 contains 14 residues. Here the CDR3 reads CASVPGGRYNEQFF. As DNA, the CDR3 is TGTGCCAGCGTCCCCGGGGGCAGATACAATGAGCAGTTCTTC.

This clonotype came up a few times. This chain uses TRBV7-2 with TRBJ2-2; 8 bases are shared with TRBD2. The V and J ends lost 5 bases and 1 base, in that order; junction bases with no gene match: 9. The germline V gene encodes CDR1 SGHTA and CDR2 FQGNSA. The CDR3 is 17 residues long. DNA of the CDR3: TGTGCCAGCAGCCCCCGGGGGGGGCTTATGAACACCGGGGAGCTGTTTTTT. Translated, it gives CASSPRGGLMNTGELFF. Combining the CDR3 with reference TRBV7-2 and TRBJ2-2 gives the whole variable domain GAGVSQSPSNKVTEKGKDVELRCDPISGHTALYWYRQSLGQGLEFLIYFQGNSAPDKSGLPSDRFSAERTGGSVSTLTIQRTQQEDSAVYLCASSPRGGLMNTGELFFGEGSRLTVL.

In its sample, this clonotype was seen many times. The chain couples TRBV5-1 to TRBJ2-7; D possibly corresponds to TRBD1 (5 bases). V was pared by 1 base and J by 0 bases, with 11 bases between. The CDR3 runs to 15 residues. CDR1 SGHRS and CDR2 YFSETQ come from the germline V gene. The DNA for the CDR3 is TGCGCCAGCAGCTTGACCCCAGGGAACTCCTACGAGCAGTACTTC. Protein product: CASSLTPGNSYEQYF.

In this sample, this clonotype turned up a few times. The J gene is TRBJ1-3, the V gene TRBV4-1; D not resolved. V was clipped by 3 bases and J by 4 bases, with 13 bases between them. The germline CDR1 and CDR2 sequences are MGHRA and YSYEKL. This CDR3 spans 15 amino acids. The CDR3 region is CASSQYGFGGNTIYF. In DNA, the CDR3 is TGCGCCAGCAGCCAGTACGGCTTTGGAGGAAACACCATATATTTT.

V and J are TRBV18 and TRBJ2-3; D remains unclear. CDR1 is KGHSH and CDR2 is LQKENI in the germline V gene. This CDR3 spans 14 amino acids. Trimming removed 3 bases at V and 6 bases at J, with 13 bases between. CDR3 loop: CASSPRTDGDTQYF. The DNA of the CDR3 is TGTGCCAGCTCACCCCGGACCGACGGGGATACGCAGTATTTT.

This clonotype turned up a few times. The J gene is TRBJ1-1, the V gene TRBV10-2; no reliable D call. Germline V gene lookup returns CDR1 WSHSY and CDR2 SAAADI. The CDR3 consists of 14 residues. V was clipped by 2 bases and J by 0 bases, with 7 bases between them. The CDR3 is CASSELQLNTEAFF. The CDR3 nucleotides read TGCGCCAGCAGTGAGCTCCAGCTGAACACTGAAGCTTTCTTT.

The chain joins TRBV21-1 to TRBJ2-7; TRBD1, the table's D call, lacks a check against the DNA. TRBV21-1 is an annotated pseudogene. CDR3 length: 21 residues. CDR3 residues: CASSNPQANSQGQGAPYEQYF. CDR3 in DNA: TGTGCCAGCAGCAACCCGCAAGCAAACTCACAGGGACAGGGGGCCCCCTACGAGCAGTACTTC.